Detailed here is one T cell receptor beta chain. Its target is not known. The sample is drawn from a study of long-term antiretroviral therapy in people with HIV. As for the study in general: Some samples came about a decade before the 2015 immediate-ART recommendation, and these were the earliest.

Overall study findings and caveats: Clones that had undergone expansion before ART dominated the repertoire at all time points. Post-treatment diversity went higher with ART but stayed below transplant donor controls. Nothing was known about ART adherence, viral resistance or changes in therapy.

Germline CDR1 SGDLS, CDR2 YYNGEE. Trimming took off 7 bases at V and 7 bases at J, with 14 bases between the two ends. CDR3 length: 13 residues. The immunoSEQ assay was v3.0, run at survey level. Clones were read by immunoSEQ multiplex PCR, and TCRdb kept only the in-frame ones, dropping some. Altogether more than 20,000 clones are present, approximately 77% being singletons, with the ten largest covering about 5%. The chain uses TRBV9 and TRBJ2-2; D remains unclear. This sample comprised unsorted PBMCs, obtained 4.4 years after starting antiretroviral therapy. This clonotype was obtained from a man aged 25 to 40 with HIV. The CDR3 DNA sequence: TGTGCCAGCGAAGCGTCCCCGGGCGGGGAGCTGTTTTTT. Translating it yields CASEASPGGELFF.